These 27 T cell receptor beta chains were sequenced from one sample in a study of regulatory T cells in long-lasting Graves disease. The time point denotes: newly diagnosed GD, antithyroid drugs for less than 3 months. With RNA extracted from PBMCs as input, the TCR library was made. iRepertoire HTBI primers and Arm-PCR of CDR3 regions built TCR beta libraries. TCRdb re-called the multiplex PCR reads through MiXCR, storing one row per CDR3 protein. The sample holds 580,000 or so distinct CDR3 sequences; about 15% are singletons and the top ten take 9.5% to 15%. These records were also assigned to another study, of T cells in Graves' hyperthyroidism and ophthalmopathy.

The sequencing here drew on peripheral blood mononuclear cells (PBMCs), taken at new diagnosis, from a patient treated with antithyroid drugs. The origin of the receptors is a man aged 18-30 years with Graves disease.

CDR3 in DNA: TGTGCCAGCAGTTTAGGGGGGCAGGGTGTTAACTATGGCTACACCTTC. Translated: CASSLGGQGVNYGYTF. This chain connects TRBV28 to TRBJ1-2, with D tentatively TRBD1 (6 bases). Germline CDR1 is MDHEN and CDR2 is SYDVKM. Trimming left V 2 bases short and J 1 base short, with 14 bases between. The CDR3 loop spans 16 amino acids.

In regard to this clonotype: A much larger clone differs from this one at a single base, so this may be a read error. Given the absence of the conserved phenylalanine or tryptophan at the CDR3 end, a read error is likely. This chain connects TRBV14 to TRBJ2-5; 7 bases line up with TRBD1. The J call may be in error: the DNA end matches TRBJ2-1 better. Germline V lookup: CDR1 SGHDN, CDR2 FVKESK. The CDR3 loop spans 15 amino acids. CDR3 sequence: CASSRTGVSYNEQFL. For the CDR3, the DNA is TGTGCCAGCAGCCGCACAGGGGTATCCTACAATGAGCAGTTCCTC.

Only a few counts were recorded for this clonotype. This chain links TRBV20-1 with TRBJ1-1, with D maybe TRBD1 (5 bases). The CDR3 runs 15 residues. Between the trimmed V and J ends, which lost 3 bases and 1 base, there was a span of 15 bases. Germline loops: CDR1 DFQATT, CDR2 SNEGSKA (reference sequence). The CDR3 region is CSARGFGAGNTEAFF. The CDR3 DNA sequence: TGCAGTGCTAGGGGCTTCGGGGCCGGGAACACTGAAGCTTTCTTT.

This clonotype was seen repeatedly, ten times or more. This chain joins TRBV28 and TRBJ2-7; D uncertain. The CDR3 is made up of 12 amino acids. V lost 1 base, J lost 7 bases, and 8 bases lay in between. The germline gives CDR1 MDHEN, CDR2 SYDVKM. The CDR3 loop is CASSLSLGEQYF. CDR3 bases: TGTGCCAGCAGTTTATCACTGGGGGAGCAGTACTTC.

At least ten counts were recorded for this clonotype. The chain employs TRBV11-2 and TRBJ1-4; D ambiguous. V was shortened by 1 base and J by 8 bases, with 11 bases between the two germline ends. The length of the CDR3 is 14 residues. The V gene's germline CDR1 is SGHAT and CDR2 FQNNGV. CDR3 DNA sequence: TGTGCCAGCAGCTTAGTTCCGGTAGCGGAAAAACTGTTTTTT. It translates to CASSLVPVAEKLFF.

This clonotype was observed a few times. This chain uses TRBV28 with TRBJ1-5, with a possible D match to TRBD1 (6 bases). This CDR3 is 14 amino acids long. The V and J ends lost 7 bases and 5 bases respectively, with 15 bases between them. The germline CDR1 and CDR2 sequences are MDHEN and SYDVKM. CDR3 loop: CASTEGGEDQPQHF. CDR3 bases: TGTGCCAGCACCGAAGGGGGTGAGGATCAGCCCCAGCATTTT.

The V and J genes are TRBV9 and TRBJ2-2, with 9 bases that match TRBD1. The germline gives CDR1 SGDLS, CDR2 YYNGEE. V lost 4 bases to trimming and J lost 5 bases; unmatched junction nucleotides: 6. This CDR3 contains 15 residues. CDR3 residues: CASSPRTGDTGELFF. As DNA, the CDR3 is TGTGCCAGCAGCCCCCGGACAGGGGATACCGGGGAGCTGTTTTTT.

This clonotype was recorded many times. As DNA, the CDR3 is TGCGCCAGCTCTAACCACGGGGTGAACACCGGGGAGCTGTTTTTT. It codes for CASSNHGVNTGELFF. This chain links TRBV5-1 with TRBJ2-2; D might be TRBD2 (5 bases). Germline lookup yields CDR1 SGHRS and CDR2 YFSETQ. The V end lost 7 bases, the J end lost 1 base, and 14 bases lay between the germline ends. CDR3 length: 15 residues.

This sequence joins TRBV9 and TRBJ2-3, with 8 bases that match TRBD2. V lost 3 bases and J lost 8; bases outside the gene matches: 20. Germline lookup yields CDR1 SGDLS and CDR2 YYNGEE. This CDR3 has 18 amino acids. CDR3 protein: CASSDPVAGPHNPGTQYF. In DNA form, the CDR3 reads TGTGCCAGCAGCGACCCGGTAGCGGGACCGCACAACCCGGGTACGCAGTATTTT.

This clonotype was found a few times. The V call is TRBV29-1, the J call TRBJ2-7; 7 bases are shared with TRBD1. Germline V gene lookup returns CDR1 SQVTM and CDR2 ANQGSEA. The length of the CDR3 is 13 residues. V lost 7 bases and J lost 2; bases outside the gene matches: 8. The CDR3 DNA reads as TGCAGCGCATCACAGGGGTACACCTACGAGCAGTACTTC. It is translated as CSASQGYTYEQYF.

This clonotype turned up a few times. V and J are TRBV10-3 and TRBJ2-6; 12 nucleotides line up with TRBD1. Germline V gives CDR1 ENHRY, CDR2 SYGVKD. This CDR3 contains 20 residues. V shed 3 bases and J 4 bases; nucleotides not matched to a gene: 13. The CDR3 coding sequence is TGTGCCATCAGTGACCTAACCTCGGGACAGGGGGCAGCCGGGGCCAACGTCCTGACTTTC. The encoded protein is CAISDLTSGQGAAGANVLTF.

CDR3 sequence (DNA): TGTGCCAGCAGCCCCCAGGTTGGGGCTAGCAACCAAGAGACCCAGTACTTC. Translation: CASSPQVGASNQETQYF. This chain links TRBV9 with TRBJ2-5; D may match TRBD1 or TRBD2 (5 bases each). Deletions cut 4 bases from V and 0 bases from J, with 19 bases between. CDR1 is SGDLS and CDR2 is YYNGEE in the germline V gene. The CDR3 covers 17 residues.

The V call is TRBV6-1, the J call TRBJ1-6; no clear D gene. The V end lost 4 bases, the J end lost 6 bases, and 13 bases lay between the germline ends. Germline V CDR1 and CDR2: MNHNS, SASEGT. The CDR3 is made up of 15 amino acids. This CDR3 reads CASSVLDGFNSPLHF. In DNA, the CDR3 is TGTGCCAGCAGTGTTCTGGACGGTTTTAATTCACCCCTCCACTTT.

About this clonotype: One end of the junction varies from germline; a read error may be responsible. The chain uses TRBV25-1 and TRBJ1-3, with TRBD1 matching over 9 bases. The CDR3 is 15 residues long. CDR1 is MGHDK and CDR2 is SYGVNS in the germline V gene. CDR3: CTSSEYGTGGNTIYF. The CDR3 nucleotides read TGTACCAGCAGTGAATACGGGACAGGGGGAAACACCATATATTTT.

CDR3 nucleotides: TGCAGCGTCTCGGCAGGGGGTGACTATGGCTACACCTTC. Translation: CSVSAGGDYGYTF. The gene calls are TRBV29-1 and TRBJ1-2; 7 bases align to TRBD1. The germline gives CDR1 SQVTM, CDR2 ANQGSEA. V lost 6 bases to trimming and J lost 3 bases; unmatched junction nucleotides: 7. The CDR3 is 13 residues long.

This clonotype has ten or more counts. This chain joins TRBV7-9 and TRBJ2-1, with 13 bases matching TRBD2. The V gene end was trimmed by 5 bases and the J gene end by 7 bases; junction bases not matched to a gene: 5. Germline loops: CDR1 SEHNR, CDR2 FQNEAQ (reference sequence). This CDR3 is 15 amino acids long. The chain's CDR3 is CASSTGTSGKNEQFF. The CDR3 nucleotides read TGTGCCAGCAGCACCGGGACTAGCGGGAAGAATGAGCAGTTCTTC. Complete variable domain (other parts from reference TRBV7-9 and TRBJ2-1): DTGVSQNPRHKITKRGQNVTFRCDPISEHNRLYWYRQTLGQGPEFLTYFQNEAQLEKSRLLSDRFSAERPKGSFSTLEIQRTEQGDSAMYLCASSTGTSGKNEQFFGPGTRLTVL.

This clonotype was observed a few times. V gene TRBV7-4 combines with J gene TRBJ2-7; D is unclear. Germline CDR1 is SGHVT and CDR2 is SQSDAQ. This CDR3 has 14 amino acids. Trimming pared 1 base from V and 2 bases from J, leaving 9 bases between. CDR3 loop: CASSLEAATYEQYF. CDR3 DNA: TGTGCCAGCAGCTTAGAGGCGGCCACCTACGAGCAGTACTTC.

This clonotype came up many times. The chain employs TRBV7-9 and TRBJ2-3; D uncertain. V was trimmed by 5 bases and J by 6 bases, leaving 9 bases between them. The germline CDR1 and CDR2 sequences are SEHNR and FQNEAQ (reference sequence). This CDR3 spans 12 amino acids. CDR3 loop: CASSPGTDTQYF. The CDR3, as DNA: TGTGCCAGCAGCCCTGGAACGGATACGCAGTATTTT.

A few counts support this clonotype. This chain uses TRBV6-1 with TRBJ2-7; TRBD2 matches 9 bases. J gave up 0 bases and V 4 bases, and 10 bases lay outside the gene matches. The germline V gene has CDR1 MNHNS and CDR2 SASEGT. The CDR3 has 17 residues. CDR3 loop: CASSVSSGKGISYEQYF. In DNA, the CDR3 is TGTGCCAGCAGTGTGTCTAGCGGGAAGGGCATCTCCTACGAGCAGTACTTC.

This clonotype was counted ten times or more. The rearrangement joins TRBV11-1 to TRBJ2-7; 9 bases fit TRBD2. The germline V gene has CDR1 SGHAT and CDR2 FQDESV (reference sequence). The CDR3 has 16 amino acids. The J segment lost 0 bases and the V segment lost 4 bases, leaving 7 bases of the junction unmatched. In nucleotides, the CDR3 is TGTGCCAGCAGCTCAGCGAGCGGGGGGAGCTCCTACGAGCAGTACTTC. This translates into CASSSASGGSSYEQYF. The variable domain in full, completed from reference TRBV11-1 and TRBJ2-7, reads EAEVAQSPRYKITEKSQAVAFWCDPISGHATLYWYRQILGQGPELLVQFQDESVVDDSQLPKDRFSAERLKGVDSTLKIQPAELGDSAMYLCASSSASGGSSYEQYFGPGTRLTVT.

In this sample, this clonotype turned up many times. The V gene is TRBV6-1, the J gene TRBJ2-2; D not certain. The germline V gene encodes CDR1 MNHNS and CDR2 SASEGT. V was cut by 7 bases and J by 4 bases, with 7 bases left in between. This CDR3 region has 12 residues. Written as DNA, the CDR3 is TGTGCCAGCACCATCAGCACCGGGGAGCTGTTTTTT. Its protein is CASTISTGELFF.

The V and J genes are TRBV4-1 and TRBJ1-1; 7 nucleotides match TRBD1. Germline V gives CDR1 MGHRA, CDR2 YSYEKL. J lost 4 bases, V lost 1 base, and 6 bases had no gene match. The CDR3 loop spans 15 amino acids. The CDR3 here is CASSQGQGFFTEAFF. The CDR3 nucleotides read TGCGCCAGCAGCCAAGGACAGGGATTCTTCACTGAAGCTTTCTTT.

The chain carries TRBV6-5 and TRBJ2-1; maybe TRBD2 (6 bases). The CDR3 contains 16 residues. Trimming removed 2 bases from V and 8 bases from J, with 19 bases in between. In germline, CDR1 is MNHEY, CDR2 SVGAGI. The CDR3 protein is CASSYGVPGLIDEQFF. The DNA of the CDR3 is TGTGCCAGCAGTTACGGGGTTCCGGGACTCATCGATGAGCAGTTCTTC.

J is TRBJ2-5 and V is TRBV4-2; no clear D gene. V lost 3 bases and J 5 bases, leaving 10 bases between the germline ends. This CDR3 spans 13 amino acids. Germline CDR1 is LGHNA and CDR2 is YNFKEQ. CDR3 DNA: TGTGCCAGCAGCCAGGCAGTGAGGGAGACCCAGTACTTC. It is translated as CASSQAVRETQYF.

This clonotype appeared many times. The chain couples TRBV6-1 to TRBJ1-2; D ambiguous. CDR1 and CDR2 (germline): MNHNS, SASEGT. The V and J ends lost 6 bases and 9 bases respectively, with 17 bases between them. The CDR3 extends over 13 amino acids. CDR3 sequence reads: CASRRSDSGSYTF. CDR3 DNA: TGTGCCAGCAGGCGATCTGATTCGGGGAGCTACACCTTC.

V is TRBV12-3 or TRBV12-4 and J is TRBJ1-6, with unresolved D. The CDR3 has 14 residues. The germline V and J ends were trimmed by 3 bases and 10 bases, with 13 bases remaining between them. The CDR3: CASSFRGPGSPLHF. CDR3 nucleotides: TGTGCCAGCAGTTTTAGAGGCCCCGGCTCACCCCTCCACTTT.

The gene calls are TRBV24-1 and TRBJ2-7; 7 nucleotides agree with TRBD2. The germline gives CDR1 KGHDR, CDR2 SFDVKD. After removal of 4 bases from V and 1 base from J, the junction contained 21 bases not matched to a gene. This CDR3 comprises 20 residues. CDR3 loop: CATSEESGTPSGTRSYEQYF. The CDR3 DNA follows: TGTGCCACCAGTGAGGAATCCGGGACCCCGAGCGGGACCCGATCCTACGAGCAGTACTTC.